Below, 5 T cell receptor beta chains from the same sample are listed, as sequenced in a study of blood T cell repertoires in COVID-19. The data were produced by immunoSEQ multiplex PCR, yet TCRdb's version contains in-frame clones alone and is incomplete. The table records over 150,000 clones, less than 90% of them present only once. Material: peripheral blood. These receptors originate from a woman between 70 and 85 years old with COVID-19, enrolled during active disease.

V and J are TRBV4-3 and TRBJ2-4, with a weak D call TRBD2 (5 bases). The V and J ends lost 2 bases and 0 bases respectively, with 14 bases between them. Looked up from germline, CDR1 is LGHNA and CDR2 is YSLEER. CDR3 length: 17 residues. The chain's CDR3 is CASSQLTGGLAKNIQYF. For the CDR3, the DNA is TGCGCCAGCAGCCAATTAACCGGCGGGTTAGCCAAAAACATTCAGTACTTC.

The rearrangement joins TRBV11-2 to TRBJ2-3; D not resolved. The CDR3 has 13 residues. The germline V gene encodes CDR1 SGHAT and CDR2 FQNNGV. V was shortened by 4 bases and J by 2 bases, with 7 bases between the two germline ends. CDR3 sequence (DNA): TGTGCCAGCAGCTCCGGGTACACAGATACGCAGTATTTT. Translation: CASSSGYTDTQYF.

The rearrangement links TRBV27 to TRBJ2-7; 10 positions agree with TRBD1. The CDR3 has 19 residues. The germline V gene encodes CDR1 MNHEY and CDR2 SMNVEV (reference sequence). After removal of 2 bases from V and 0 bases from J, the junction contained 13 bases not matched to a gene. The CDR3 DNA is TGTGCCAGCAGTTTACCCCTTGACAGGGGGCGAACTAACTCCTACGAGCAGTACTTC. This encodes CASSLPLDRGRTNSYEQYF.

CDR3 sequence reads: CASRAAPGPTDTQYF. The CDR3 bases are TGTGCCAGCAGAGCGGCCCCGGGCCCCACAGATACGCAGTATTTT. The J gene is TRBJ2-3, the V gene TRBV7-2; a weak D match, TRBD2 (5 bases). The CDR3 spans 15 residues. Trimming took off 6 bases at V and 2 bases at J, with 15 bases between the two ends. Germline assignment: CDR1 SGHTA and CDR2 FQGNSA.

The chain recombines TRBV11-2 with TRBJ2-4, with D possibly TRBD2 on 6 matching bases. There are 15 residues in the CDR3. Trimming took 3 bases from V and 3 from J, leaving 12 bases between them. CDR1 and CDR2 (germline): SGHAT, FQNNGV. CDR3 amino acids: CASSFRGDGKNIQYF. CDR3 sequence (DNA): TGTGCCAGCAGCTTCCGCGGGGATGGCAAAAACATTCAGTACTTC.